This T cell receptor beta chain originates from a study of regulatory T cells in long-lasting Graves disease. Study background: Antithyroid drug exposure in newly diagnosed Graves' patients had lasted under 3 months.

Assembly of TCR beta libraries relied on iRepertoire HTBI primers together with Arm-PCR of CDR3 regions. TCRdb re-called the multiplex PCR reads with MiXCR, one entry per CDR3 protein. The sample consists of around 500,000 distinct CDR3 sequences, around 12% of them appearing once. This clonotype was counted at least ten times. The time point was: newly diagnosed GD, antithyroid drugs for less than 3 months. The TCR library was made from RNA extracted from PBMCs. Approximately 8.2-milliliter peripheral blood samples went into EDTA tubes. Germline-derived CDR1 and CDR2 are MNHEY and SMNVEV (reference sequence). The CDR3 spans 15 residues. The ends were cut back, 2 bases at V and 6 bases at J, with 14 bases in the middle. In addition, the sample was reused for a study of T cells in Graves' hyperthyroidism and ophthalmopathy. This second study says: Researchers report that a 13 V-J model separated ophthalmopathy from stable hyperthyroidism.

V and J are TRBV27 and TRBJ2-1; TRBD2 might be the D (6 bases). The sequenced sample was peripheral blood mononuclear cells (PBMCs), obtained at new diagnosis, from a patient treated with antithyroid drugs. The TCR sequence derives from a woman aged 25 to 45 with Graves disease. CDR3 amino acids: CASSLGTGVINEQFF. CDR3 coding DNA: TGTGCCAGCAGTTTAGGAACGGGAGTGATCAATGAGCAGTTCTTC.